This T cell receptor beta chain was captured by sequencing in a study of blood T cell repertoires in COVID-19. Clones were read by immunoSEQ multiplex PCR, and TCRdb kept only the in-frame ones, dropping some. The data contain roughly 500,000 clones, 70% to 90% of them singletons. CDR1 is DFQATT, CDR2 SNEGSKA, per germline (reference sequence). This CDR3 region has 10 residues. V gave up 6 bases and J gave up 5 bases, with 8 bases separating them. This sequence joins TRBV20-1 and TRBJ2-7; tentatively, D is TRBD1 (7 bases). This sequence was found in a human donor in a cohort sampled during active COVID-19. Material for sequencing was peripheral blood. CDR3 amino acids: CSARGDEQYF. The CDR3 coding sequence is TGCAGTGCCAGGGGGGACGAGCAGTACTTC.